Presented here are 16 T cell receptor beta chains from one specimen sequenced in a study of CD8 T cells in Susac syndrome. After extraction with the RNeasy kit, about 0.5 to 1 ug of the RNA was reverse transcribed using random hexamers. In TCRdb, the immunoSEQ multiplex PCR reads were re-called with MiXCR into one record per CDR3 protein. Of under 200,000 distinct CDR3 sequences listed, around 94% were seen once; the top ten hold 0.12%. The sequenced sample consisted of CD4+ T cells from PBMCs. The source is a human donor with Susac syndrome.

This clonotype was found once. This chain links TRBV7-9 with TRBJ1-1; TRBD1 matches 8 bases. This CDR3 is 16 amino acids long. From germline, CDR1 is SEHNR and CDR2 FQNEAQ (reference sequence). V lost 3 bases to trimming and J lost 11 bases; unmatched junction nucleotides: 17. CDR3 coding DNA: TGTGCCAGCAGCTTCGATCGAGGACAGGGTCAGCGCGTGGCTTTCTTT. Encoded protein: CASSFDRGQGQRVAFF.

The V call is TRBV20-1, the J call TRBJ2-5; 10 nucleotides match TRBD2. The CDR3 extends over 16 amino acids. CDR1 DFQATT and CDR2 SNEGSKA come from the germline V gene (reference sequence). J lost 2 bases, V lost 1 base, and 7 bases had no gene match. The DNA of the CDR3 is TGCAGTGCTAGAGCCGGTAGCGGGGGGTATCAAGAGACCCAGTACTTC. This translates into CSARAGSGGYQETQYF.

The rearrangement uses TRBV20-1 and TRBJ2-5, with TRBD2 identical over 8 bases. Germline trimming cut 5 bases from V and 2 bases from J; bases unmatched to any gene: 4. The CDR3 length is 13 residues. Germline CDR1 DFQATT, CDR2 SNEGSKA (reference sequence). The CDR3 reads CSALKRGQETQYF. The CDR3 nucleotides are TGCAGTGCTCTAAAGCGGGGGCAAGAGACCCAGTACTTC.

CDR3 region: CSVKSADNQPQHF. The CDR3 DNA is TGCAGCGTTAAGAGTGCAGACAATCAGCCCCAGCATTTT. V usage is TRBV29-1 and J usage is TRBJ1-5; D is unclear. The germline gives CDR1 SQVTM, CDR2 ANQGSEA. V gave up 5 bases and J gave up 3 bases, with 11 bases separating them. The CDR3 runs 13 residues.

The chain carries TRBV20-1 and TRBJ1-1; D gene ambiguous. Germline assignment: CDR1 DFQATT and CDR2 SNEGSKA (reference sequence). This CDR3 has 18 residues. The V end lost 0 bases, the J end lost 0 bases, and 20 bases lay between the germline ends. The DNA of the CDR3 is TGCAGTGCTAGAGATCTGTCTGGAGGGAAGAGTATGAACACTGAAGCTTTCTTT. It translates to CSARDLSGGKSMNTEAFF.

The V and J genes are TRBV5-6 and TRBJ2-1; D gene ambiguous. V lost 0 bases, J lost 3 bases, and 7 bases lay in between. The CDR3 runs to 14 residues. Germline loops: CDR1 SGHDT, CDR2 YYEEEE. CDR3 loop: CASSLVASYNEQFF. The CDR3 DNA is TGTGCCAGCAGCTTGGTTGCCAGCTACAATGAGCAGTTCTTC.

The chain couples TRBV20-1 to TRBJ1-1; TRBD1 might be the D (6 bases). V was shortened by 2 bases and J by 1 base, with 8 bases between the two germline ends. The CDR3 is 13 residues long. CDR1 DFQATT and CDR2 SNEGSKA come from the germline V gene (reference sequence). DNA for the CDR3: TGCAGTGCTAGACAGGGACAGAACACTGAAGCTTTCTTT. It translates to CSARQGQNTEAFF.

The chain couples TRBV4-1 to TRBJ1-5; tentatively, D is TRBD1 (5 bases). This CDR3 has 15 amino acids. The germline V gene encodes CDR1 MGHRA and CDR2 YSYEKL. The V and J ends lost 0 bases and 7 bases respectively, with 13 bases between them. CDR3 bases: TGCGCCAGCAGCCAAGACGGGACTTGGGGACAGCCCCAGCATTTT. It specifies CASSQDGTWGQPQHF.

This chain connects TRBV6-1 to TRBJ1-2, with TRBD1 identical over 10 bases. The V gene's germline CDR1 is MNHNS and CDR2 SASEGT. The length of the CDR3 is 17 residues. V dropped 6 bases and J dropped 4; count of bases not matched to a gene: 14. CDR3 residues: CASRIPEGQGEAYGYTF. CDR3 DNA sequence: TGTGCCAGCAGGATTCCTGAAGGACAGGGGGAAGCCTATGGCTACACCTTC.

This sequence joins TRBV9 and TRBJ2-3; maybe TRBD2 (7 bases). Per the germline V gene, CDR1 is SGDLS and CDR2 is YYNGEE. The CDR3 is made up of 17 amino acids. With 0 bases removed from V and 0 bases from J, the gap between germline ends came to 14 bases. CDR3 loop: CASSVATAGASTDTQYF. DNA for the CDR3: TGTGCCAGCAGCGTAGCTACGGCGGGGGCGAGCACAGATACGCAGTATTTT.

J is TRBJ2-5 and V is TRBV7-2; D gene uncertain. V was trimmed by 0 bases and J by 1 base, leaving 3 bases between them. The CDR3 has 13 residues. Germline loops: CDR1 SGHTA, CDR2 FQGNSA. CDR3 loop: CASSLAFQETQYF. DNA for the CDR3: TGTGCCAGCAGCTTAGCATTCCAAGAGACCCAGTACTTC.

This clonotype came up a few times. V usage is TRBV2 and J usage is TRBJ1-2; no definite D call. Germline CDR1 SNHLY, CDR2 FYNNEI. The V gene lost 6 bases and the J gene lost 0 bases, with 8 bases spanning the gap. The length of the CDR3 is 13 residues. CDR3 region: CASSTGPNYGYTF. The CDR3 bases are TGTGCCAGCAGCACCGGGCCTAACTATGGCTACACCTTC.

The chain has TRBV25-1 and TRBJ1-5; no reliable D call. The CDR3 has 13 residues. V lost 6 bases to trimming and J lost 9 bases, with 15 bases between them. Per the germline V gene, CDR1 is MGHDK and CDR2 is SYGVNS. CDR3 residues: CASRRDEGLPQHF. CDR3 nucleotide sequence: TGTGCCAGCAGGCGCGATGAGGGTTTGCCCCAGCATTTT.

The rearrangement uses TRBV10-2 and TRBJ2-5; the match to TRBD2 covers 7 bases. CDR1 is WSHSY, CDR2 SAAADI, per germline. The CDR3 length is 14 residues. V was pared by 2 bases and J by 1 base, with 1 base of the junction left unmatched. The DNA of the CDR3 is TGCGCCAGCAGTGAGCTAGCGGTCCAAGAGACCCAGTACTTC. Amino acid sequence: CASSELAVQETQYF.

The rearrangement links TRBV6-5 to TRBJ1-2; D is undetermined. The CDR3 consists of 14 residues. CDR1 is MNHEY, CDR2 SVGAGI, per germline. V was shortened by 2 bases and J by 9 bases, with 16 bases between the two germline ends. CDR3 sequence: CASSYREDGRSYTF. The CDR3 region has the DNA TGTGCCAGCAGTTACCGGGAGGACGGTAGGAGCTACACCTTC.

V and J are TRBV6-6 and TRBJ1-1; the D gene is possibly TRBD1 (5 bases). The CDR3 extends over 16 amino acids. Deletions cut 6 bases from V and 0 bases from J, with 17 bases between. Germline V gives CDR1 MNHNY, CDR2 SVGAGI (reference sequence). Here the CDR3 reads CASSRTPGTVNTEAFF. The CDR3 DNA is TGTGCCAGCAGCCGAACTCCCGGGACGGTGAACACTGAAGCTTTCTTT.